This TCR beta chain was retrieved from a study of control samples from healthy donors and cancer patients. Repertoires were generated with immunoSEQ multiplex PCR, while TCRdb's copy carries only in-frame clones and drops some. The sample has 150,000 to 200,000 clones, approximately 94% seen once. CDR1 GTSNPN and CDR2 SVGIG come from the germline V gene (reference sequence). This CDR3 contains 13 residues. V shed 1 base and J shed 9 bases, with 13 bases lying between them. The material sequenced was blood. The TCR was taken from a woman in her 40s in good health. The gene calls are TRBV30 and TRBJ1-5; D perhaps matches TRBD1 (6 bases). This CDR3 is CAWSASTGLPQHF. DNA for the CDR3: TGTGCCTGGAGTGCTTCGACAGGACTGCCCCAGCATTTT.